This T cell receptor (beta chain) was recovered during a study of blood T cell repertoires in COVID-19. Only in-frame clones appear in the TCRdb table, and some are missing; sequencing was by immunoSEQ multiplex PCR. The table records approximately 170,000 clones, approximately 93% of them present only once. CDR3 length: 13 amino acids. J lost 3 bases, V lost 6 bases, and 4 bases had no gene match. The germline CDR1 and CDR2 sequences are SQVTM and ANQGSEA. The sequencing input was peripheral blood. V and J are TRBV29-1 and TRBJ2-7; 11 positions match TRBD1. The receptor's source is a woman in her fifties or sixties with COVID-19, enrolled during active disease. In DNA, the CDR3 is TGCAGCGTCGAGGGACAGGGGGTCTACGAGCAGTACTTC. Residues: CSVEGQGVYEQYF.